This T cell receptor (beta chain) comes out of a study of CD8 T cells in ankylosing spondylitis. Study-wide results and caveats: For ankylosing spondylitis blood, a TCR beta motif of about 8 highly homologous variants appeared characteristic. In synovial fluid and blood from reactive arthritis, some motif variants were previously reported.

This clonotype was counted many times. Its antigen is still unknown. MiXCR was run by TCRdb on the 5' RACE reads, yielding one entry per CDR3 protein. The table has about 390,000 distinct CDR3 sequences, about 22% seen once. This sequence originates from a male donor with ankylosing spondylitis. Sample: blood, either unsorted or a sorted T cell fraction (not recorded which).

CDR3 in amino acids: CASSLRSGANVLTF. The CDR3 nucleotides are TGTGCCAGCAGCTTAAGATCCGGGGCCAACGTCCTGACTTTC. This chain uses TRBV12-3 or TRBV12-4 with TRBJ2-6; D is unresolved. Trimming took 6 bases from V and 4 from J, leaving 10 bases between them. This CDR3 has 14 amino acids.